This T cell receptor (beta chain) was documented in a study of long-term antiretroviral therapy in people with HIV. Study-wide results and caveats: Dominance of pre-ART expanded clones persisted, fluctuating and often declining after ART. Controls showed broader CDR3 length ranges than did the HIV repertoires.

This was the immunoSEQ v3.0 assay at survey level. A target of 40,000-50,000 T-cell genomes per sample was set for sequencing. The method was immunoSEQ multiplex PCR; TCRdb's version includes in-frame clones alone and lacks a portion of them. The repertoire holds 15,000 to 20,000 clones, with roughly 94% as singletons. In the United States, treatment was given to all participants with HIV. A remark on this clone: The antigen is unknown.

This TCR came from a woman aged 50 to 60 with HIV. Sequences were derived from unsorted PBMCs, sampled nearly 6.5 years after starting antiretroviral therapy.

The CDR3 DNA is TGTGCCAGCAGTTCCTGGGACCTCGTCGACTGGAGCAATCAGCCCCAGCATTTT. This codes for CASSSWDLVDWSNQPQHF. The chain is built from TRBV28 and TRBJ1-5; D may be TRBD1 (5 bases). The CDR3 consists of 18 residues. The V end was cut by 4 bases, the J end by 1 base, with 20 bases between. In germline, CDR1 is MDHEN, CDR2 SYDVKM. Supplemented by reference TRBV28 and TRBJ1-5, the full variable domain reads DVKVTQSSRYLVKRTGEKVFLECVQDMDHENMFWYRQDPGLGLRLIYFSYDVKMKEKGDIPEGYSVSREKKERFSLILESASTNQTSMYLCASSSWDLVDWSNQPQHFGDGTRLSIL.